Following are 6 T cell receptor beta chains from one sample sequenced in a study of cytomegalovirus exposure and HLA in healthy donors. The study ran its PCR with 60 Vbeta and 13 Jbeta primers. The repertoire was sequenced with immunoSEQ multiplex PCR; TCRdb's copy has only in-frame clones and lacks some. The table has about 230,000 clones, about 88% seen once. Sequenced sample: PBMCs. The source of these receptors is a girl aged 2 to 10 in good health and CMV-seronegative.

V usage is TRBV5-1 and J usage is TRBJ1-1; D ambiguous. Per the germline V gene, CDR1 is SGHRS and CDR2 is YFSETQ. V lost 4 bases, J lost 4 bases, and 14 bases lay in between. The CDR3 is 14 amino acids. The CDR3 reads CASSLLGACTEAFF. DNA for the CDR3: TGCGCCAGCAGCCTTTTGGGCGCATGCACTGAAGCTTTCTTT.

This chain uses TRBV7-9 with TRBJ2-2; 11 bases align to TRBD1. The CDR3 is made up of 16 amino acids. Germline V gene lookup returns CDR1 SEHNR and CDR2 FQNEAQ (reference sequence). Germline trimming cut 5 bases from V and 6 bases from J; bases unmatched to any gene: 8. The CDR3 bases are TGTGCCAGCAGCAAAACCCCGGGACAGGGGGCCGGGGAGCTGTTTTTT. Translating it yields CASSKTPGQGAGELFF.

This chain uses TRBV28 with TRBJ2-7; the match to TRBD1 covers 7 bases. J gave up 0 bases and V 1 base, and 6 bases lay outside the gene matches. Germline V gene sequence: CDR1 MDHEN, CDR2 SYDVKM. CDR3 length equals 16 residues. CDR3 DNA sequence: TGTGCCAGCAGTTTATCCAGGGGGTATGGCTCCTACGAGCAGTACTTC. This codes for CASSLSRGYGSYEQYF.

The chain combines TRBV11-2 with TRBJ2-1; TRBD1 might be the D (8 bases). Trimming removed 5 bases from V and 7 bases from J, with 12 bases in between. The CDR3 runs 13 residues. The germline V gene has CDR1 SGHAT and CDR2 FQNNGV. This chain's CDR3 is CASSLQGGNEQFF. DNA of the CDR3: TGTGCCAGCAGCCTACAGGGGGGGAATGAGCAGTTCTTC.

The rearrangement joins TRBV5-4 to TRBJ2-6; 9 positions agree with TRBD1. The CDR3 loop spans 19 amino acids. The V and J ends lost 2 bases and 0 bases, in that order; junction bases with no gene match: 9. Germline CDR1 is SGHNT and CDR2 is YYREEE (reference sequence). In DNA form, the CDR3 reads TGTGCCAGCAGCTTCCCCCCCGGACAGGGGTTCTCTGGGGCCAACGTCCTGACTTTC. This translates into CASSFPPGQGFSGANVLTF.

The chain links TRBV2 to TRBJ1-2; D perhaps matches TRBD1 (6 bases). The CDR3 is 15 residues long. The germline CDR1 and CDR2 sequences are SNHLY and FYNNEI. The V and J ends lost 3 bases and 5 bases respectively, with 16 bases between them. This chain's CDR3 is CASSDSIQGRYGYTF. DNA for the CDR3: TGTGCCAGCAGTGATAGTATACAGGGAAGGTATGGCTACACCTTC.